One T cell receptor (beta chain) is described in this entry. Profiled with immunoSEQ multiplex PCR; TCRdb holds only in-frame clones, not every one. The data show about 370,000 clones, 70% to 90% seen once. The data are from a study of blood T cell repertoires in COVID-19. Germline CDR1 and CDR2: SGHTA and FQGNSA. The CDR3 contains 19 residues. V dropped 3 bases and J dropped 8; count of bases not matched to a gene: 17. The rearrangement uses TRBV7-2 and TRBJ2-1; the match to TRBD2 covers 12 bases. Sequencing input: peripheral blood. This clonotype was sampled from a woman under 40 with COVID-19, enrolled during active disease. In DNA form, the CDR3 reads TGTGCCAGCAGCTTGCGACTAGCGGGGGAGACCGAGTGGGGCCATGAGCAGTTCTTC. Translating gives CASSLRLAGETEWGHEQFF.